This T cell receptor (beta chain) stems from a study of T cell repertoires in cytomegalovirus infection (dated by TCRdb to the late 2010s). For the study in its entirety: Because public TCR beta signatures pointed to carriage of CMV infection together with the matching HLA type, the HLA type of each donor mattered for the analysis. What the study reported, not specific to this receptor: Carriers of CMV infection plus the relevant HLA type were discriminated by the cumulative frequency of public TCR beta family members in the study cohort and in an independent roughly 370-donor cohort. The ex vivo response was dominated by HLA-C-restricted CMV-specific TCR beta clonotypes, and the single most frequent clonotype in two of eight donors was supplied by these HLA-C-restricted clonotypes.

TCRdb shows the sequencer as Illumina HiSeq 1500. TCRdb handled the public reads itself, with Q25 trimming in fastp and clone calling in MiXCR, and kept productive beta chains. Rows merge per CDR3 protein into single entries with the most common DNA and genes. The sample includes hundreds of thousands of distinct CDR3 sequences, with 15% to 20% observed a single time. The top ten clones comprise around 13% of the sample. There are many counts of this clonotype. Its antigen has not been determined. It has no much larger one-base neighbor in the sample; base qualities were not kept. The CDR3 runs 10 residues from the cysteine to the phenylalanine. Only the CDR3 region is kept as DNA, spanning 30 bases read in frame from base 1. CDR1 MDHEN and CDR2 SYDVKM are derived from the germline V gene. The V end loses 8 bases and the J end loses 3 bases, and a stretch of 5 bases separates them.

Material: PBMCs. The clonotype comes from a human donor in good health (CMV status not recorded). Some clones in this sample may be carry-over from other donors' samples. Here the chain combines TRBV28 and TRBJ2-7; no D gene can be assigned with confidence. The CDR3 protein: CASGDYEQYF. Here is the DNA: TGTGCCAGCGGCGACTACGAGCAGTACTTC.